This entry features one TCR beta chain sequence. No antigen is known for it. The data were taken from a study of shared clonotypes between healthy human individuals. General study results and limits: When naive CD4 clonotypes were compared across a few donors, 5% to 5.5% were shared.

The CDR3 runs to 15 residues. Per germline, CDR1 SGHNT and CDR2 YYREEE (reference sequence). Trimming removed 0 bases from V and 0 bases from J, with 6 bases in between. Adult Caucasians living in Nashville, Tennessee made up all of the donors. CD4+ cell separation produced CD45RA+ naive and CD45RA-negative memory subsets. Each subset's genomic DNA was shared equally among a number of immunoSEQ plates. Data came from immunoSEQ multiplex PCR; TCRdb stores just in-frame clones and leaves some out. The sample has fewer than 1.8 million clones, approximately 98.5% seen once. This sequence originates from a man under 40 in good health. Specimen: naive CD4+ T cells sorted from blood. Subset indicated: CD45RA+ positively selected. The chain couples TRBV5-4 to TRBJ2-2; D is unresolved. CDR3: CASSLGPANTGELFF. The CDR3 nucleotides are TGTGCCAGCAGCTTGGGCCCCGCGAACACCGGGGAGCTGTTTTTT.